Sequencing of this T cell receptor (beta chain) was carried out in a study of OX40 agonist ivuxolimab in advanced cancers. CDR1 is MNHEY and CDR2 is SVGAGI in the germline V gene. V lost 2 bases, J lost 5 bases, and 9 bases lay in between. This CDR3 has 13 residues. This clone was detected only a few times. The protocol was immunoSEQ multiplex PCR, while the TCRdb copy is restricted to in-frame clones and leaves out a portion. The profile shows some 62,000 clones, approximately 84% of them singletons. Sequenced here: CD4+ or CD8+ T cells sorted from blood, sampled in a trial of the OX40 agonist ivuxolimab. The sequence was collected from an adult with an advanced solid tumor such as melanoma, head and neck, liver or kidney cancer. This sequence joins TRBV6-5 and TRBJ1-2; no firm D call. The CDR3 bases are TGTGCCAGCAGTTACGACACAGCGTATGGCTACACCTTC. It translates to CASSYDTAYGYTF.